This entry concerns a single TCR beta chain. A single count supports this clone. Its specific antigen is unknown. Base qualities are missing; no much larger clone stands one base away. TCRbeta CDR3 regions were amplified from genomic DNA by means of the immunoSEQ Assay, a bias-controlled multiplex PCR. The study's own analysis went as follows. The number of nucleated cells in each sample was estimated by amplification of reference gene primers within the assay. To quantify the absolute abundance of each unique TCRbeta CDR3 rearrangement, sequence reads were collapsed and filtered. For each sample, productive Simpson clonality was calculated as the square root of Simpson's diversity index across productive rearrangements. Held by TCRdb, this immuneACCESS table contains in-frame sequences only and omits some clones. Under half of the omission traces to an unresolved V gene where checked; the cause of the rest is unknown. V, J and clone size are taken as reported in that table, and D and trimming were inferred from the DNA itself. This sample holds 150,000 to 200,000 clones; under 90% were observed only once. The top ten constitute approximately 18% of the sample.

V drops 2 bases and J drops 4 bases, leaving 9 bases in between. The germline V gene provides CDR1 SGHDT and CDR2 YYEEEE. Counted from cysteine to phenylalanine, this CDR3 has 14 amino acids. Only the CDR3 portion is preserved as DNA: 42 bases, with reading frame beginning at the first base. This specimen comes from a study of blood T cell repertoires in COVID-19 (TCRdb year 2020). About the study as a whole: Samples covering the acute and convalescent phases of COVID-19 were provided by collaborators in the United States, Italy and Spain. The prospective study material was composed of cDNA or gDNA derived from T cells, B-cell-depleted T cells, or PBMCs. HLA class I and class II types, where available, came from metadata supplied by the sample provider rather than from assay-based typing. The sample metadata nearly always contained a de-identified subject ID, COVID-19 status, age in years and sex. Samples were obtained from the ongoing ImmuneRACE study (first 160 participants) and from 950 to 1,500 subjects provided by 6 global collaborators. Deeply sampled blood TCRbeta repertoires from subjects exposed to, actively infected with, or recovered from COVID-19 were included in the dataset. The repertoires were made available in a free public database intended to serve as a resource for research on the immune response to SARS-CoV-2.

The collaborating institutions used their own protocols to collect whole blood in K2EDTA tubes. For TCRbeta analysis, collaborators shipped samples as frozen whole blood, isolated PBMCs, or DNA extracted from either of those sample types. Broader findings and caveats from the paper: The amount of clinical and demographic metadata varied by source and participant and was provided uncurated.

The sequenced sample was peripheral blood. The TCR comes from a woman older than 75 with acute or convalescent COVID-19. This sequence uses TRBV5-6 and TRBJ1-4; the D gene remains uncertain. CDR3 protein: CASSFGQLNEKLFF. The DNA sequence is as follows: TGTGCCAGCAGCTTTGGGCAGCTTAATGAAAAACTGTTTTTT. With the rest looked up from the reference TRBV5-6 and TRBJ1-4 genes rather than sequenced, the full variable domain is DAGVTQSPTHLIKTRGQQVTLRCSPKSGHDTVSWYQQALGQGPQFIFQYYEEEERQRGNFPDRFSGHQFPNYSSELNVNALLLGDSALYLCASSFGQLNEKLFFGSGTQLSVL.